The 11 T cell receptor beta chains presented below share a single source sample, sequenced in a study of T cell repertoires in aging, cancer and after chemotherapy. The template was genomic DNA from peripheral blood, not RNA. A mixed TRB-A/B primer pool amplified rearranged TRB by multiplex touch-down PCR. TCRdb redid the calling of the multiplex PCR reads with MiXCR, one entry per CDR3 protein. The data show some 9,500 distinct CDR3 sequences, with roughly 24% seen just once and roughly 2.6% held by the top ten. The sample taken for sequencing was blood. The receptors shown here come from a human donor in good health.

This clonotype is classed as medium-sized. The chain carries TRBV27 and TRBJ2-5; D remains ambiguous. CDR1 is MNHEY and CDR2 is SMNVEV in the germline V gene (reference sequence). The V gene lost 2 bases and the J gene lost 5 bases, with 0 bases spanning the gap. The CDR3 sequence is 10 residues long. The CDR3 DNA reads TGTGCCAGCAGTTTAGAGACCCAGTACTTC. Its protein is CASSLETQYF.

This chain links TRBV28 with TRBJ1-1; D may be TRBD1 (6 bases). V lost 5 bases and J 3 bases, leaving 19 bases between the germline ends. Looked up from germline, CDR1 is MDHEN and CDR2 is SYDVKM. The CDR3 totals 16 residues. CDR3 bases: TGTGCCAGCAGTCTACAGTTGGGGGGGCACTACACTGAAGCTTTCTTT. Amino acids: CASSLQLGGHYTEAFF. The full variable domain, completed using reference TRBV28 and TRBJ1-1, is DVKVTQSSRYLVKRTGEKVFLECVQDMDHENMFWYRQDPGLGLRLIYFSYDVKMKEKGDIPEGYSVSREKKERFSLILESASTNQTSMYLCASSLQLGGHYTEAFFGQGTRLTVV.

Turning to this clonotype: A much larger clone lies one base from this, so it may be a read error. Without the conserved terminal phenylalanine or tryptophan, this CDR3 likely stems from a read error. The chain combines TRBV10-3 with TRBJ1-3, with D unclear. Trimming took off 0 bases at V and 2 bases at J, with 8 bases between the two ends. The CDR3 runs 15 residues. The germline gives CDR1 ENHRY, CDR2 SYGVKD. In DNA form, the CDR3 reads TGTGCCATCAGTGAGTCTCGGGGAACTGGAAACACCATATATCTT. This encodes CAISESRGTGNTIYL.

This clonotype was found a few times. The gene calls are TRBV10-1 and TRBJ2-1; TRBD1 or TRBD2 may be the D gene (6 bases each). Germline loops: CDR1 WNHNN, CDR2 SYGVQD (reference sequence). The CDR3 covers 14 residues. Trimming took off 1 base at V and 7 bases at J, with 11 bases between the two ends. This CDR3 is CASSELEGGNEQFF. In nucleotides, the CDR3 is TGCGCCAGCAGTGAGTTGGAGGGGGGTAATGAGCAGTTCTTC.

There are a few counts of this clonotype. The V gene is TRBV11-2, the J gene TRBJ1-3; D is ambiguous. Germline V lookup: CDR1 SGHAT, CDR2 FQNNGV. Trimming pared 4 bases from V and 1 base from J, leaving 11 bases between. The CDR3 spans 15 residues. The CDR3 loop reads CASSSSVLSGNTIYF. DNA for the CDR3: TGTGCCAGCAGCTCTTCTGTCCTGTCTGGAAACACCATATATTTT.

A few counts support this clonotype. The rearrangement joins TRBV12-3 or TRBV12-4 to TRBJ2-1; the D is unclear. This CDR3 has 14 residues. V lost 2 bases to trimming and J lost 3 bases, with 8 bases between them. In DNA, the CDR3 is TGTGCCAGCAGTTTATTACTGAGCTACAATGAGCAGTTCTTC. Amino acid sequence: CASSLLLSYNEQFF.

This clonotype was recorded a few times. The CDR3 DNA follows: TGCAGTGCTAGAGATTGGCGGGCGGGAGGTAGGGTCACAGATACGCAGTATTTT. This codes for CSARDWRAGGRVTDTQYF. The chain couples TRBV20-1 to TRBJ2-3; 8 bases are a match to TRBD2. The V gene end was trimmed by 0 bases and the J gene end by 2 bases; junction bases not matched to a gene: 13. Germline V gene lookup returns CDR1 DFQATT and CDR2 SNEGSKA (reference sequence). CDR3 length: 18 residues.

The V gene is TRBV2, the J gene TRBJ1-2, with D tentatively TRBD1 (5 bases). With 4 bases removed from V and 4 bases from J, the gap between germline ends came to 7 bases. CDR1 is SNHLY, CDR2 FYNNEI, per germline. This CDR3 has 12 amino acids. CDR3 sequence reads: CASSAGGYGYTF. The CDR3 DNA follows: TGTGCCAGCAGTGCGGGGGGCTATGGCTACACCTTC.

This clonotype was counted between two and nine times. V usage is TRBV5-1 and J usage is TRBJ2-7; D is tentatively TRBD1 or TRBD2 (5 bases each). There are 15 residues in the CDR3. Germline CDR1 SGHRS, CDR2 YFSETQ. V lost 4 bases to trimming and J lost 3 bases, with 17 bases between them. The CDR3 nucleotides are TGCGCCAGCAGCACCCCCGGGACGGCCCTCTACGAGCAGTACTTC. Translated: CASSTPGTALYEQYF. The complete variable domain, with remaining parts taken from reference TRBV5-1 and TRBJ2-7, reads KAGVTQTPRYLIKTRGQQVTLSCSPISGHRSVSWYQQTPGQGLQFLFEYFSETQRNKGNFPGRFSGRQFSNSRSEMNVSTLELGDSALYLCASSTPGTALYEQYFGPGTRLTVT.

The chain is built from TRBV9 and TRBJ2-1, with a weak D call TRBD2 (6 bases). The ends were cut back, 0 bases at V and 1 base at J, with 14 bases in the middle. The germline gives CDR1 SGDLS, CDR2 YYNGEE. The CDR3 has 17 amino acids. The CDR3 region has the DNA TGTGCCAGCAGCGTAGGGGCCGGGAGAGGGTCCTACAATGAGCAGTTCTTC. Translated, it gives CASSVGAGRGSYNEQFF.

This clonotype was counted between two and nine times. The chain links TRBV7-9 to TRBJ2-2; D is ambiguous. V lost 1 base to trimming and J lost 1 base, with 4 bases between them. The CDR3 is 14 amino acids. Germline CDR1 is SEHNR and CDR2 is FQNEAQ (reference sequence). The CDR3 DNA follows: TGTGCCAGCAGCTTAGGGGTGAACACCGGGGAGCTGTTTTTT. It encodes CASSLGVNTGELFF.